This T cell receptor beta chain was observed in a study of CD8 T cells in ankylosing spondylitis. TCR beta libraries were made by quantitative 5'-RACE with molecular barcodes. TCRdb redid the calling of the 5' RACE reads with MiXCR, one entry per CDR3 protein. The sample shows hundreds of thousands of distinct CDR3 sequences, 25% to 30% of them seen only once. As regards this clonotype: Its specificity is unknown.

The germline V and J ends were trimmed by 1 base and 8 bases, with 5 bases remaining between them. The CDR3 loop spans 11 amino acids. CDR1 is SEHNR and CDR2 is FQNEAQ in the germline V gene (reference sequence). Study observations and caveats: With a CD8+ phenotype, disease-linked clones were relatively rare in peripheral blood. There was reportedly significant enrichment of clones that were disease-linked in matched ankylosing spondylitis synovial fluid. Some of these motif variants have turned up before, in reports on reactive arthritis synovial fluid and blood. Typical of ankylosing spondylitis blood, it appeared, was a TCR beta motif of eight highly homologous variants.

This chain connects TRBV7-9 to TRBJ1-2, with D hard to call. This clonotype was sampled from a male donor with ankylosing spondylitis. The source material was blood, either unsorted or a sorted T cell fraction (not recorded which). The DNA of the CDR3 is TGTGCCAGCAGCTTAGAACGGGGCTACACCTTC. This gives the protein CASSLERGYTF.